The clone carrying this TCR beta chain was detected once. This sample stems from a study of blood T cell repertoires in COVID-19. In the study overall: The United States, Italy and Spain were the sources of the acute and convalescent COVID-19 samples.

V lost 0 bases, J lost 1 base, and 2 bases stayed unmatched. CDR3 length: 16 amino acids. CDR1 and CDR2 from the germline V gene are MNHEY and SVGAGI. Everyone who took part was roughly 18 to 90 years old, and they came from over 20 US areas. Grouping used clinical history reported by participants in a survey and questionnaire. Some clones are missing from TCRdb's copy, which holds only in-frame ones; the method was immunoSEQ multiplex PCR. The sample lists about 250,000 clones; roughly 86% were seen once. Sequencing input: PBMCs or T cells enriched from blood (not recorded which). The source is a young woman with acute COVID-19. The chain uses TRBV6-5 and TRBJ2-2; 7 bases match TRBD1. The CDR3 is CASSYSGTVNTGELFF. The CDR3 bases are TGTGCCAGCAGTTACTCCGGGACAGTGAACACCGGGGAGCTGTTTTTT.